This T cell receptor beta chain was captured by sequencing in a study of identical twins. TCRdb passed the 5' RACE reads through MiXCR, listing each CDR3 protein once. The repertoire holds about 220,000 distinct CDR3 sequences, with 6.5% as singletons. The CDR3 totals 21 residues. Trimming took 0 bases from V and 0 from J; bases not matched to a gene: 19. The germline V gene encodes CDR1 DFQATT and CDR2 SNEGSKA (reference sequence). This clonotype was seen more than once but under ten times. The same sample was also used in a study of T cells expressing NK-cell markers.

The chain is built from TRBV20-1 and TRBJ2-7; 11 nucleotides agree with TRBD2. Sequencing used CD8+ T cells sorted from blood. The source is a woman between 18 and 30 years old in good health. CDR3 DNA: TGCAGTGCTAGAGATAGGTCGAGCGAGACTAGCGGGACCCCGAGCTCCTACGAGCAGTACTTC. Protein: CSARDRSSETSGTPSSYEQYF.